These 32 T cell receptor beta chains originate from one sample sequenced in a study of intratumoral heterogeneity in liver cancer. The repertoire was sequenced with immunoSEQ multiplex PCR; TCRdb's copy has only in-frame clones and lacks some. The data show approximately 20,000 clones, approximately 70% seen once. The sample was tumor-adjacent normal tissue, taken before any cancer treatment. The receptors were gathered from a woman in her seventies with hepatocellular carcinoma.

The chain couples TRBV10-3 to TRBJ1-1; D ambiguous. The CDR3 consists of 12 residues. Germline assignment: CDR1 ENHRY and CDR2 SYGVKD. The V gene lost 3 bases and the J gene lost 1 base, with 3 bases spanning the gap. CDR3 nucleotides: TGTGCCATCAGTGACGGGAACACTGAAGCTTTCTTT. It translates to CAISDGNTEAFF.

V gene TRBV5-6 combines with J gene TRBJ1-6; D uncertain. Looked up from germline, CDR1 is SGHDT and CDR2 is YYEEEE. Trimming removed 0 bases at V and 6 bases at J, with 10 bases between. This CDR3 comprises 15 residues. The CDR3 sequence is CASSLGSSGNSPLHF. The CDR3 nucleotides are TGTGCCAGCAGCTTGGGGAGTTCCGGTAATTCACCCCTCCACTTT.

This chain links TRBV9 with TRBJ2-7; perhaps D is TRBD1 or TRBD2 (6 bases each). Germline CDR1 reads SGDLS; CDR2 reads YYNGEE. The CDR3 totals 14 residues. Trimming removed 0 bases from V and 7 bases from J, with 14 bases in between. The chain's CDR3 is CASSVEARGAEQYF. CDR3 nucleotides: TGTGCCAGCAGCGTAGAGGCTAGGGGGGCTGAGCAGTACTTC. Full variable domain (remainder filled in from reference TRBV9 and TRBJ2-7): DSGVTQTPKHLITATGQRVTLRCSPRSGDLSVYWYQQSLDQGLQFLIQYYNGEERAKGNILERFSAQQFPDLHSELNLSSLELGDSALYFCASSVEARGAEQYFGPGTRLTVT.

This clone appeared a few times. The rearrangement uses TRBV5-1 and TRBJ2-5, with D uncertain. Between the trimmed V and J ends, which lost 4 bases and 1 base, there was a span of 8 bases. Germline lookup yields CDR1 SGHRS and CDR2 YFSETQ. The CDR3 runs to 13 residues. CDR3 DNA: TGCGCCAGCAGCCCGTCGAGCCAAGAGACCCAGTACTTC. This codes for CASSPSSQETQYF.

CDR3 DNA: TGTGCCAGCAGCAAAGGGGTCCACCGGAGGTATGGCTACACCTTC. Translation: CASSKGVHRRYGYTF. The chain has TRBV21-1 and TRBJ1-2. TRBV21-1 is a recognized pseudogene. The CDR3 totals 15 residues.

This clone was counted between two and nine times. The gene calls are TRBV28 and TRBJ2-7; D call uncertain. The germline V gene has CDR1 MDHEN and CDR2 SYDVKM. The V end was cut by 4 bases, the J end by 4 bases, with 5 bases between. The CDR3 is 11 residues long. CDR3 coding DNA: TGTGCCAGCAGTTCCTATTACGAGCAGTACTTC. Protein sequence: CASSSYYEQYF.

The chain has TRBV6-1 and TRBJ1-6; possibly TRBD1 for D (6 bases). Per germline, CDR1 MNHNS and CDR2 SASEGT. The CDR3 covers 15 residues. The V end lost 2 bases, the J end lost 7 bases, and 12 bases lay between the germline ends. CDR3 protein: CASSEQGIGNSPLHF. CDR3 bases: TGTGCCAGCAGTGAACAGGGGATCGGAAATTCACCCCTCCACTTT.

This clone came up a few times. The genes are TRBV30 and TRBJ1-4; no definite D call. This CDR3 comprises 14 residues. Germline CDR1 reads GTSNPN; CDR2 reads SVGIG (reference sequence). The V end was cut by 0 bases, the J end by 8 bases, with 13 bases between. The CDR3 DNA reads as TGTGCCTGGAGTGTACTGGCAGCTGGGGAAAAACTGTTTTTT. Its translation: CAWSVLAAGEKLFF.

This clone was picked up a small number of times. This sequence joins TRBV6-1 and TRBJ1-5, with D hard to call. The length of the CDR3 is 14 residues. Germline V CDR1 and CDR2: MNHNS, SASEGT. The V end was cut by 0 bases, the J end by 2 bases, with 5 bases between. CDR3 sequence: CASSEAGGNQPQHF. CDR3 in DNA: TGTGCCAGCAGTGAAGCTGGGGGCAATCAGCCCCAGCATTTT.

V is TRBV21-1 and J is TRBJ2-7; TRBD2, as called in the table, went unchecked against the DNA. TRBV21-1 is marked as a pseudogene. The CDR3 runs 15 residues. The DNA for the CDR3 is TGTGCCAGCAGCAAAGTTGGAGGGCGGGACGACGAGCAGTACTTC. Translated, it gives CASSKVGGRDDEQYF.

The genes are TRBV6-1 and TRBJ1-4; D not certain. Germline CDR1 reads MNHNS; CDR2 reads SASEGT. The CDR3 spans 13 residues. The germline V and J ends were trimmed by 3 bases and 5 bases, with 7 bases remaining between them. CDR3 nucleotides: TGTGCCAGCAGTGATTGGAGAAATGAAAAACTGTTTTTT. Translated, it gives CASSDWRNEKLFF.

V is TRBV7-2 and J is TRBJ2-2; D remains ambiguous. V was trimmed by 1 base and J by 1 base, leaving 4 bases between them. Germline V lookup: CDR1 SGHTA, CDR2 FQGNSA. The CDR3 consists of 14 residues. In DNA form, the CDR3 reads TGTGCCAGCAGCTTAGTACGGAACACCGGGGAGCTGTTTTTT. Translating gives CASSLVRNTGELFF.

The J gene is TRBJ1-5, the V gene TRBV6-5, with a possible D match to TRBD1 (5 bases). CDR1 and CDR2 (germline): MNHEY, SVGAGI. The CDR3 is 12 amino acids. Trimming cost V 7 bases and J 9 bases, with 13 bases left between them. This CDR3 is CASTRLGLPQHF. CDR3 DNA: TGTGCCAGCACGAGACTGGGGCTGCCCCAGCATTTT.

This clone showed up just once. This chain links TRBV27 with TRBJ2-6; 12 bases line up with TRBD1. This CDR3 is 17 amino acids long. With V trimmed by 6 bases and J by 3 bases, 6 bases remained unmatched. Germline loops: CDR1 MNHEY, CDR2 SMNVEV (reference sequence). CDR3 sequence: CASRPGQGASGANVLTF. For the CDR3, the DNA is TGTGCCAGCAGGCCGGGACAGGGGGCAAGTGGGGCCAACGTCCTGACTTTC. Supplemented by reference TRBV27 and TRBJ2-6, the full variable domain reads EAQVTQNPRYLITVTGKKLTVTCSQNMNHEYMSWYRQDPGLGLRQIYYSMNVEVTDKGDVPEGYKVSRKEKRNFPLILESPSPNQTSLYFCASRPGQGASGANVLTFGAGSRLTVL.

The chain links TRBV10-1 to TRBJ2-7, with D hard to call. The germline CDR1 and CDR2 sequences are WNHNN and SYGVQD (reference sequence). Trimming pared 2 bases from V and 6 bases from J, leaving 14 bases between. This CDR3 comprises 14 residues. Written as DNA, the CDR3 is TGCGCCAGCAGTGAGGGACCTCTATTTTTCGAGCAGTACTTC. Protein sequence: CASSEGPLFFEQYF.

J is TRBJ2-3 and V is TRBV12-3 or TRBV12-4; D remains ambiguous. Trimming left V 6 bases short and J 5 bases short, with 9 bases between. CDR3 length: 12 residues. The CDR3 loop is CASSQFGDTQYF. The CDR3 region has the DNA TGTGCCAGCAGCCAGTTTGGAGATACGCAGTATTTT.

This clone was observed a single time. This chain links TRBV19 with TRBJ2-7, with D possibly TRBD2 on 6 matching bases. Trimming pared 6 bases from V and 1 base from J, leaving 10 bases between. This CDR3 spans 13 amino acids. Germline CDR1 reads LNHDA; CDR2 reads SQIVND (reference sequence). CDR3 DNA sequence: TGTGCCAGTAGGGCGGGATCTTCCTACGAGCAGTACTTC. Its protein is CASRAGSSYEQYF.

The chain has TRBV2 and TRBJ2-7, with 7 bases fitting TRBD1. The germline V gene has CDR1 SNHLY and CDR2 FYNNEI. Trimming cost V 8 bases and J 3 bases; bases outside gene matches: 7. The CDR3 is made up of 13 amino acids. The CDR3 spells CASSRQGHYEQYF. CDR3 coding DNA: TGTGCCAGCTCCCGACAGGGCCACTACGAGCAGTACTTC. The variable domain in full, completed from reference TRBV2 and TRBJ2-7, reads EPEVTQTPSHQVTQMGQEVILRCVPISNHLYFYWYRQILGQKVEFLVSFYNNEISEKSEIFDDQFSVERPDGSNFTLKIRSTKLEDSAMYFCASSRQGHYEQYFGPGTRLTVT.

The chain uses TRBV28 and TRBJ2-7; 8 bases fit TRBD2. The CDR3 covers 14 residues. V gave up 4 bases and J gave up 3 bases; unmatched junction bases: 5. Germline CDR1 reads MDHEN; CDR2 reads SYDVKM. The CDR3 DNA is TGTGCCAGCAGTTCCCTAGCGGGTATCTACGAGCAGTACTTC. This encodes CASSSLAGIYEQYF.

The CDR3 reads CASSPGTGGGTEAFF. CDR3 bases: TGTGCCAGCTCACCCGGGACAGGGGGGGGGACTGAAGCTTTCTTT. The gene calls are TRBV18 and TRBJ1-1, with TRBD1 matching over 11 bases. This CDR3 is 15 amino acids long. J gave up 5 bases and V 3 bases, and 5 bases lay outside the gene matches. Germline loops: CDR1 KGHSH, CDR2 LQKENI.

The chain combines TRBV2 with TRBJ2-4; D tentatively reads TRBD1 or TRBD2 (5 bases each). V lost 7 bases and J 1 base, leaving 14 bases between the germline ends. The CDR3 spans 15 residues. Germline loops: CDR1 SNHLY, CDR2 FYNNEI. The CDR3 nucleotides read TGTGCCAGCACCGCCATAGAGGGGGCCAAAAACATTCAGTACTTC. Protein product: CASTAIEGAKNIQYF.

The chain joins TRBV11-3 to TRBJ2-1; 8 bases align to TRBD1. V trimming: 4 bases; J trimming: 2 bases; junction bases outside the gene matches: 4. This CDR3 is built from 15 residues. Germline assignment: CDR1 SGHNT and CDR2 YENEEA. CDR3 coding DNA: TGTGCCAGCAGCTCAGGGGGCATCGCCTACAATGAGCAGTTCTTC. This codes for CASSSGGIAYNEQFF.

The CDR3 region has the DNA TGTGCCAGCAGTGGGACTAGCGGGAATGAGCAGTTCTTC. Translating it yields CASSGTSGNEQFF. This chain links TRBV12-3 or TRBV12-4 with TRBJ2-1; 12 bases agree with TRBD2. This CDR3 has 13 amino acids. Trimming took 5 bases from V and 7 from J; bases not matched to a gene: 0.

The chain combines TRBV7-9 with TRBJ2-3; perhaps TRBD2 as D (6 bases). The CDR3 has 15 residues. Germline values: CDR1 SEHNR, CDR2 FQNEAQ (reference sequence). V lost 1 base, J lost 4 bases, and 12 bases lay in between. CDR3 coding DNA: TGTGCCAGCAGCTTAGACGGGGGTCTAGCAGATACGCAGTATTTT. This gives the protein CASSLDGGLADTQYF. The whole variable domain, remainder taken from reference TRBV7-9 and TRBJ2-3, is DTGVSQNPRHKITKRGQNVTFRCDPISEHNRLYWYRQTLGQGPEFLTYFQNEAQLEKSRLLSDRFSAERPKGSFSTLEIQRTEQGDSAMYLCASSLDGGLADTQYFGPGTRLTVL.

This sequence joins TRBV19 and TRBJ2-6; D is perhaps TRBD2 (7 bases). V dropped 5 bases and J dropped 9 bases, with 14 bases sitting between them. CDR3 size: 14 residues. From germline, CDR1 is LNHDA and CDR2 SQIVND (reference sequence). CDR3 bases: TGTGCCAGTAGTCCCCACAGGGAGGGCAACGTCCTGACTTTC. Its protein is CASSPHREGNVLTF.

DNA of the CDR3: TGCCGCCCCCGGGGATTTGCCTACGAGCAGTACTTC. It specifies CRPRGFAYEQYF. This chain uses TRBV29-1 with TRBJ2-7; possibly TRBD2 for D (5 bases). The germline V gene encodes CDR1 SQVTM and CDR2 ANQGSEA. This CDR3 spans 12 amino acids.

The CDR3 sequence: CSVWDNEQFF. The CDR3 bases are TGCAGCGTGTGGGACAATGAGCAGTTCTTC. The chain is built from TRBV29-1 and TRBJ2-1; D ambiguous. The V gene's germline CDR1 is SQVTM and CDR2 ANQGSEA. The V end was cut by 6 bases, the J end by 5 bases, with 5 bases between. CDR3 length equals 10 residues.

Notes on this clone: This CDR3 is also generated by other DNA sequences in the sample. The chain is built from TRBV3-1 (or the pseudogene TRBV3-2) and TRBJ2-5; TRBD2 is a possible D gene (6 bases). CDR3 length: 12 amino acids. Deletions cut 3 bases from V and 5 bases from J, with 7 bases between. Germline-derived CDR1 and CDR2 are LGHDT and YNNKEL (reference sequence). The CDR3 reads CASSQGGETQYF. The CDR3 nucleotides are TGTGCCAGCAGCCAGGGGGGTGAGACCCAGTACTTC.

The CDR3 coding sequence is TGTGCCTGGAATGAAGATTACACAGATACGCAGTATTTT. Amino acid sequence: CAWNEDYTDTQYF. The chain employs TRBV30 and TRBJ2-3; D gene ambiguous. Germline CDR1 reads GTSNPN; CDR2 reads SVGIG (reference sequence). The CDR3 extends over 13 amino acids. Trimming removed 4 bases at V and 2 bases at J, with 10 bases between.

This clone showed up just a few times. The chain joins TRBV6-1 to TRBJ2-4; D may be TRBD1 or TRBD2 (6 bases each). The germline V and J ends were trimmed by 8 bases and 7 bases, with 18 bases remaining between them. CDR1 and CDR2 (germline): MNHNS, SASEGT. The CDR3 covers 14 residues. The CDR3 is CASGGGGIRNIQYF. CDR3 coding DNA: TGTGCCAGCGGCGGAGGGGGGATCCGGAACATTCAGTACTTC.

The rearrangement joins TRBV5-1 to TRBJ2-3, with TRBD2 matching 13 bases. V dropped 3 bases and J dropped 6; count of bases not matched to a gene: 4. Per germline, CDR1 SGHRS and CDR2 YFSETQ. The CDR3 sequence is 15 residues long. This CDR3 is CASSSGLAGADTQYF. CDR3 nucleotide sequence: TGCGCCAGCAGCTCAGGACTAGCGGGAGCTGATACGCAGTATTTT.

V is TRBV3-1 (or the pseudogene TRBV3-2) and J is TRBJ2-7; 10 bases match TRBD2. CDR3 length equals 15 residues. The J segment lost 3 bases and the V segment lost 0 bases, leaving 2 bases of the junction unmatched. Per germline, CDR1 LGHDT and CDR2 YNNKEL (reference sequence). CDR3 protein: CASSQDPSGGYEQYF. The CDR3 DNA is TGTGCCAGCAGCCAAGACCCTAGCGGGGGCTACGAGCAGTACTTC.